These 19 T cell receptor beta chains share one sample of origin, sequenced in a study of blood T cell repertoires in COVID-19. The method was immunoSEQ multiplex PCR; TCRdb's version includes in-frame clones alone and lacks a portion of them. The profile shows roughly 45,000 clones, 85% to 90% of them singletons. Sequenced input: peripheral blood. These receptors came from a woman over 75 with COVID-19, enrolled during active disease.

CDR3 residues: CASSLTSGRDTQYF. In DNA form, the CDR3 reads TGTGCCAGCAGCCTTACTAGCGGGAGAGATACGCAGTATTTT. The V gene is TRBV2, the J gene TRBJ2-3; 11 positions agree with TRBD2. V dropped 6 bases and J dropped 5; count of bases not matched to a gene: 4. The germline gives CDR1 SNHLY, CDR2 FYNNEI. This CDR3 is built from 14 residues.

The chain carries TRBV5-8 and TRBJ2-2; D is uncertain. The germline gives CDR1 SGHTS, CDR2 YDEGEE. V lost 4 bases, J lost 3 bases, and 13 bases lay in between. CDR3 size: 15 residues. CDR3 DNA: TGTGCCAGCAGCAACAGTGTCGTTTACACCGGGGAGCTGTTTTTT. This codes for CASSNSVVYTGELFF. The whole variable domain, filled in from reference TRBV5-8 and TRBJ2-2, reads EAGVTQSPTHLIKTRGQQATLRCSPISGHTSVYWYQQALGLGLQFLLWYDEGEERNRGNFPPRFSGRQFPNYSSELNVNALELEDSALYLCASSNSVVYTGELFFGEGSRLTVL.

The chain is built from TRBV2 and TRBJ2-4; D remains unclear. V lost 6 bases, J lost 0 bases, and 21 bases lay in between. The CDR3 totals 18 residues. Germline loops: CDR1 SNHLY, CDR2 FYNNEI. In DNA, the CDR3 is TGTGCCAGCAGGGTACAGCCTCGGCTGCCTGTAGCCAAAAACATTCAGTACTTC. As protein: CASRVQPRLPVAKNIQYF.

The CDR3 loop is CASSYEGNTEAFF. CDR3 nucleotide sequence: TGTGCCAGCAGTTACGAGGGGAACACTGAAGCTTTCTTT. The chain combines TRBV6-6 with TRBJ1-1; D not resolved. This CDR3 contains 13 residues. Germline V lookup: CDR1 MNHNY, CDR2 SVGAGI (reference sequence). Between the trimmed V and J ends, which lost 2 bases and 1 base, there was a span of 5 bases.

The chain joins TRBV6-2 or TRBV6-3 to TRBJ1-1; D gene ambiguous. This CDR3 comprises 15 residues. Trimming took 2 bases from V and 3 from J, leaving 13 bases between them. The V gene's germline CDR1 is MNHEY and CDR2 SVGEGT. The CDR3 DNA reads TGTGCCAGCAGTTACGCTGGAACCGGGTACACTGAAGCTTTCTTT. It codes for CASSYAGTGYTEAFF.

The chain couples TRBV6-5 to TRBJ2-7; D unclear. This CDR3 comprises 13 residues. V lost 5 bases and J lost 7, with 15 bases in between. The germline CDR1 and CDR2 sequences are MNHEY and SVGAGI. The CDR3 here is CASSTIPLREQYF. In DNA, the CDR3 is TGTGCCAGCAGTACGATCCCCCTACGGGAGCAGTACTTC.

V gene TRBV12-3 or TRBV12-4 combines with J gene TRBJ2-7, with D tentatively TRBD2 (6 bases). V lost 5 bases and J 2 bases, leaving 10 bases between the germline ends. The CDR3 runs 13 residues. The CDR3 sequence: CASSPPGAYEQYF. In nucleotides, the CDR3 is TGTGCCAGCAGTCCCCCGGGAGCCTACGAGCAGTACTTC.

The chain joins TRBV5-1 to TRBJ2-7; perhaps TRBD2 as D (5 bases). Germline-derived CDR1 and CDR2 are SGHRS and YFSETQ. V dropped 1 base and J dropped 6 bases, with 14 bases sitting between them. This CDR3 has 14 amino acids. CDR3 DNA sequence: TGCGCCAGCAGCTTGAACGGGGATAAGGCCGAGCAGTACTTC. Its translation is CASSLNGDKAEQYF.

This sequence joins TRBV5-1 and TRBJ1-2; TRBD1 matches 9 bases. CDR3 size: 16 residues. Looked up from germline, CDR1 is SGHRS and CDR2 is YFSETQ. V lost 6 bases and J lost 6; bases outside the gene matches: 15. In nucleotides, the CDR3 is TGCGCCAGCAACCCCATGGGGGGACAGGGAATGGATGGCTACACCTTC. Protein: CASNPMGGQGMDGYTF.

This clone has only a few counts. The CDR3 nucleotides read TGTGCCAGCAGCTTGGGGCCGGGAGGGGATGAGCAGTTCTTC. This codes for CASSLGPGGDEQFF. This chain uses TRBV5-5 with TRBJ2-1; 8 nucleotides match TRBD2. Germline-derived CDR1 and CDR2 are SGHKS and YYEKEE (reference sequence). The CDR3 loop spans 14 amino acids. With 0 bases clipped from V and 8 bases from J, the junction kept 4 bases outside the gene matches. Full variable domain (remainder filled in from reference TRBV5-5 and TRBJ2-1): DAGVTQSPTHLIKTRGQQVTLRCSPISGHKSVSWYQQVLGQGPQFIFQYYEKEERGRGNFPDRFSARQFPNYSSELNVNALLLGDSALYLCASSLGPGGDEQFFGPGTRLTVL.

The chain employs TRBV2 and TRBJ1-4; TRBD1 is a possible D gene (6 bases). Germline CDR1 reads SNHLY; CDR2 reads FYNNEI. The CDR3 runs to 12 residues. V gave up 7 bases and J gave up 6 bases, with 9 bases separating them. The CDR3 protein is CASKRTDEKLFF. The CDR3 nucleotides read TGTGCCAGCAAGAGGACAGATGAAAAACTGTTTTTT.

The rearrangement links TRBV7-2 to TRBJ2-3, with D perhaps TRBD2 (6 bases). In germline, CDR1 is SGHTA, CDR2 FQGNSA. This CDR3 region has 15 residues. Trimming stripped 5 bases from V and 4 bases from J, with 16 bases between. For the CDR3, the DNA is TGTGCCAGCAGCCGCCGACTAGGAGCGGCAGATACGCAGTATTTT. Translation: CASSRRLGAADTQYF.

This clone was detected only once. The CDR3 DNA reads as TGTGCCAGCAGCCAGCAGGACTATCCCTACAATGAGCAGTTCTTC. The encoded protein is CASSQQDYPYNEQFF. The chain carries TRBV7-2 and TRBJ2-1, with a tentative D call TRBD2 (6 bases). The CDR3 spans 15 residues. Trimming removed 5 bases at V and 2 bases at J, with 13 bases between. CDR1 SGHTA and CDR2 FQGNSA come from the germline V gene.

The chain employs TRBV9 and TRBJ2-3, with TRBD2 identical over 7 bases. J lost 5 bases, V lost 0 bases, and 9 bases had no gene match. The CDR3 runs to 16 residues. Germline CDR1 SGDLS, CDR2 YYNGEE. CDR3 DNA: TGTGCCAGCAGCGTAGAGGCCTGGGAGGGTGAAGATACGCAGTATTTT. It is translated as CASSVEAWEGEDTQYF.

The chain recombines TRBV28 with TRBJ1-2, with unresolved D. Germline V gives CDR1 MDHEN, CDR2 SYDVKM. V was pared by 8 bases and J by 10 bases, with 20 bases between. This CDR3 comprises 13 residues. DNA for the CDR3: TGTGCCAGCCGTTACAGAAACCAAACCCCCTACACCTTC. Translation gives CASRYRNQTPYTF.

This chain uses TRBV28 with TRBJ1-1; 8 nucleotides agree with TRBD1. V was clipped by 5 bases and J by 3 bases; unmatched bases: 11. The CDR3 spans 16 residues. Germline loops: CDR1 MDHEN, CDR2 SYDVKM. Written as DNA, the CDR3 is TGTGCCAGCAGTACAACCGCAGGGGGCAGGCACACTGAAGCTTTCTTT. It is translated as CASSTTAGGRHTEAFF.

This clone has just one count. The chain combines TRBV7-8 with TRBJ1-1; D perhaps matches TRBD1 (6 bases). Germline V gene data show CDR1 as SGHVS and CDR2 as FQNEAQ. V was trimmed by 0 bases and J by 1 base, leaving 12 bases between them. The CDR3 is 16 amino acids. The CDR3 nucleotides are TGTGCCAGCAGCTTAGCCGGGAGGGGGGGGAACACTGAAGCTTTCTTT. This codes for CASSLAGRGGNTEAFF.

The rearrangement uses TRBV2 and TRBJ2-7; 10 positions match TRBD1. The CDR3 runs to 14 residues. With V trimmed by 4 bases and J by 4 bases, 4 bases remained unmatched. The germline V gene has CDR1 SNHLY and CDR2 FYNNEI. The CDR3 bases are TGTGCCAGCAGTGGACAGGGGGCGAGGTACGAGCAGTACTTC. Residues: CASSGQGARYEQYF.

This clone occurred a few times. J is TRBJ1-3 and V is TRBV7-9; D is perhaps TRBD1 (5 bases). The germline CDR1 and CDR2 sequences are SEHNR and FQNEAQ (reference sequence). The CDR3 runs 15 residues. V was trimmed by 1 base and J by 2 bases, leaving 9 bases between them. CDR3 loop: CASSLGQGAGNTIYF. CDR3 coding DNA: TGTGCCAGCAGCTTAGGGCAGGGCGCTGGAAACACCATATATTTT.